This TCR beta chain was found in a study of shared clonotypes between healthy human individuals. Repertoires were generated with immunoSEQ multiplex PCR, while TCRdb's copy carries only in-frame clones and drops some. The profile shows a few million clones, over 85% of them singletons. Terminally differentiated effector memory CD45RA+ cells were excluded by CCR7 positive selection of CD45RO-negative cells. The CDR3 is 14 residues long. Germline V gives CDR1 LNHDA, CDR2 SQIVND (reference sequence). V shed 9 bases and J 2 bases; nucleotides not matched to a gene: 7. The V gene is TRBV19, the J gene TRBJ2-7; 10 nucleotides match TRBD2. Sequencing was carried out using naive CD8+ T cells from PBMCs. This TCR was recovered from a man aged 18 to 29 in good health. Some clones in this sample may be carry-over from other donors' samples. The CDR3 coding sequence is TGTGCCAGCCGACCCGGGACTAGCGCCTACGAGCAGTACTTC. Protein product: CASRPGTSAYEQYF.